The 6 T cell receptor beta chains presented below share a single source sample, sequenced in a study of technical replicates of blood from several donors. The data were produced by immunoSEQ multiplex PCR, yet TCRdb's version contains in-frame clones alone and is incomplete. The table records about 14,000 clones, roughly 80% of them present only once. The sample consisted of PBMCs. The origin of the receptors is a human donor in good health.

The chain carries TRBV19 and TRBJ1-5; 8 nucleotides line up with TRBD1. From germline, CDR1 is LNHDA and CDR2 SQIVND (reference sequence). The trim removed 6 bases at V and 5 bases at J, leaving 6 bases unmatched. The CDR3 is 14 residues long. CDR3 coding DNA: TGTGCCAGTAGGGTACAGGGGGAGGATCAGCCCCAGCATTTT. It is translated as CASRVQGEDQPQHF.

The chain links TRBV20-1 to TRBJ2-5, with D possibly TRBD1 on 6 matching bases. Germline V CDR1 and CDR2: DFQATT, SNEGSKA (reference sequence). V was trimmed by 8 bases and J by 4 bases, leaving 8 bases between them. This CDR3 is built from 10 residues. This CDR3 is CSPRGETQYF. For the CDR3, the DNA is TGCAGTCCCAGGGGAGAGACCCAGTACTTC.

The chain employs TRBV19 and TRBJ2-5; 9 nucleotides align to TRBD1. Trimming took 4 bases from V and 3 from J; bases not matched to a gene: 3. The CDR3 extends over 14 amino acids. Germline V gene sequence: CDR1 LNHDA, CDR2 SQIVND (reference sequence). CDR3 DNA: TGTGCCAGTAGTAGCCGGGACAGGGAAGAGACCCAGTACTTC. Translated: CASSSRDREETQYF.

This chain connects TRBV28 to TRBJ2-7, with 9 bases matching TRBD1. The CDR3 is 17 residues long. CDR1 and CDR2 from the germline V gene are MDHEN and SYDVKM. The V gene end was trimmed by 3 bases and the J gene end by 3 bases; junction bases not matched to a gene: 12. The CDR3 sequence is CASSLPRDRESYYEQYF. CDR3 nucleotides: TGTGCCAGCAGTTTGCCCCGGGACAGGGAGTCTTACTACGAGCAGTACTTC. The variable domain in full, with the rest retrieved from reference TRBV28 and TRBJ2-7, is DVKVTQSSRYLVKRTGEKVFLECVQDMDHENMFWYRQDPGLGLRLIYFSYDVKMKEKGDIPEGYSVSREKKERFSLILESASTNQTSMYLCASSLPRDRESYYEQYFGPGTRLTVT.

A single count supports this clone. V usage is TRBV5-5 and J usage is TRBJ2-1; 9 bases match TRBD1. The CDR3 is made up of 15 amino acids. Looked up from germline, CDR1 is SGHKS and CDR2 is YYEKEE (reference sequence). V lost 1 base and J lost 6; bases outside the gene matches: 5. CDR3: CASSLWTGELNEQFF. CDR3 sequence (DNA): TGTGCCAGCAGCTTGTGGACAGGGGAGCTCAATGAGCAGTTCTTC.

V gene TRBV28 combines with J gene TRBJ2-7, with 9 bases that match TRBD1. The CDR3 sequence is 15 residues long. CDR1 and CDR2 from the germline V gene are MDHEN and SYDVKM. Losses at the gene ends were 6 bases for V and 3 bases for J; bases not matched to a gene: 9. CDR3 sequence reads: CASSIPGQGLYEQYF. The CDR3 DNA sequence: TGTGCCAGCAGCATCCCGGGACAGGGACTCTACGAGCAGTACTTC.